This TCR beta chain is from a study of graft-versus-host responses after intestinal transplantation. Study outcomes and limitations: Recipient bone marrow held GvH clones, some seen earlier in ileum or blood.

Some clones are missing from TCRdb's copy, which holds only in-frame ones; the method was immunoSEQ multiplex PCR. The table includes roughly 100,000 clones, under 95% detected once. Details on this clone: Its target is unknown.

The sequenced sample was unstimulated CD8+ T cells sorted from spleen or lymph node cells, obtained before intestinal transplant. This receptor was obtained from a human donor who received an intestinal transplant.

The CDR3 coding sequence is TGCGCCAGCAGCCAAGTAGCATCTTCACCCCTCCACTTT. This encodes CASSQVASSPLHF. The chain links TRBV4-1 to TRBJ1-6; no definite D call. Germline V lookup: CDR1 MGHRA, CDR2 YSYEKL. The length of the CDR3 is 13 residues. V lost 1 base and J lost 9, with 7 bases in between.